Listed below are T cell receptor beta chains from one sample, sequenced in a study of T cells after yellow fever vaccination. TCRdb re-analysed the 5' RACE reads in MiXCR, keeping a single row per CDR3 protein. The sample carries more than 65,000 distinct CDR3 sequences, approximately 12% recorded once. Specimen: CD8+ T cells not binding an NS4B(214-222) dextramer, sorted from PBMCs, collected less than 25 days after the first yellow fever vaccination. The receptors derive from a man aged 18-30 years who received the YFV17D yellow fever vaccine. The CDR3 runs from the conserved cysteine through the conserved F or W. The order of the fields is D gene, clone size, V gene, J gene, CDR3 DNA, CDR3 protein. The D gene is left open where the match is weak. Clone size is given for some rows only: seen once, a few or many times, or a class if the clone is expanded.

>-|-|TRBV4-1|TRBJ1-4
TGCGCCAGCAGCCAGTTGGGAAGACTGTTTTTT
CASSQLGRLFF
>-|-|TRBV27|TRBJ2-5
TGTGCCAGCAGTCCGAAAAACAGGGAAATAGGAGAGACCCAGTACTTC
CASSPKNREIGETQYF
>TRBD1|-|TRBV28|TRBJ1-5
TGTGCCAGCAGTTTCCTCGGGACAGGGGAACAGCCCCAGCATTTT
CASSFLGTGEQPQHF
>TRBD1|-|TRBV27|TRBJ2-7
TGTGCCAGCAGTTTCGGACAGGCACCCTACGAGCAGTACTTC
CASSFGQAPYEQYF
>-|few|TRBV6-4|TRBJ1-1
TGTGCCAGCAGTGACTCTTCCGTCCTGAACACTGAAGCTTTCTTT
CASSDSSVLNTEAFF
>-|-|TRBV19|TRBJ1-2
TGTGCCAGTAGTACGGGCCGCCTGAACGACGGCTACACCTTC
CASSTGRLNDGYTF
>-|-|TRBV7-9|TRBJ2-3
TGTGCCAGCAGCTTCACTTCCAGGGCGTTCTCCGATACGCAGTATTTT
CASSFTSRAFSDTQYF
>-|many|TRBV20-1|TRBJ2-1
TGCAGTGCTAGCTCCTGGGACAATGAGCAGTTCTTC
CSASSWDNEQFF
>-|-|TRBV25-1|TRBJ2-5
TGTGCCAGCAGTGAATATGCGACCCAAGAGACCCAGTACTTC
CASSEYATQETQYF
>-|-|TRBV7-9|TRBJ1-1
TGTGCCAGCAGTCTAACCCTACCGGGGCTGGAAGCTTTCTTT
CASSLTLPGLEAFF
>-|-|TRBV6-1|TRBJ2-3
TGTGCATGTAAGGGAATAAGTTGGACAGATACGCAGTATTTT
CACKGISWTDTQYF
>TRBD1|-|TRBV9|TRBJ2-2
TGTGCCAGCAGCGTCTCGGGACAGGTGAACACCGGGGAGCTGTTTTTT
CASSVSGQVNTGELFF
>TRBD1|-|TRBV5-5|TRBJ1-2
TGTGCCAGCAGCTCCTACCCTGGACAGGGGTTAAAATATGGCTACACCTTC
CASSSYPGQGLKYGYTF
>-|-|TRBV19|TRBJ1-5
TGTGCCAGTAGCACCAATGGCTATAGCAATCAGCCCCAGCATTTT
CASSTNGYSNQPQHF
>TRBD1|few|TRBV30|TRBJ2-7
TGTGCCTGGAGTTCCGGGACAGGGGGCTTCGAGCAGTACTTC
CAWSSGTGGFEQYF
>-|few|TRBV11-2|TRBJ2-3
TGTGCCAGCAGCTTCGGGGGCGATACGCAGTATTTT
CASSFGGDTQYF